This TCR beta chain was retrieved from a study of multiple sclerosis patients with progressive multifocal leukoencephalopathy. Study observations and caveats: In most PML patients, TRB repertoires appeared less diverse by entropy.

The CDR3 contains 13 residues. Trimming pared 1 base from V and 6 bases from J, leaving 9 bases between. The germline CDR1 and CDR2 sequences are SNHLY and FYNNEI. Time point described: time of PML onset. Detection of JC virus DNA in cerebrospinal fluid confirmed PML diagnosed from clinical and MRI findings. Natalizumab-treated patients developed PML between roughly 15 and 56 months into natalizumab therapy. Note on this clone: Its antigen remains unknown.

Using immunoSEQ multiplex PCR, the repertoire was profiled, and TCRdb retains in-frame clones only, with some absent. Seen here are 25,000 to 35,000 clones, around 90% observed once, and the top ten hold 5.5% to 6.5%. The gene calls are TRBV2 and TRBJ1-2; TRBD1 might be the D (6 bases). This TCR derives from a woman between 35 and 50 years old with progressive multifocal leukoencephalopathy. The sequencing used PBMCs, collected from a patient treated with natalizumab. Here the CDR3 reads CASSEVAGDGYTF. The CDR3 region has the DNA TGTGCCAGCAGTGAAGTGGCAGGGGATGGCTACACCTTC.